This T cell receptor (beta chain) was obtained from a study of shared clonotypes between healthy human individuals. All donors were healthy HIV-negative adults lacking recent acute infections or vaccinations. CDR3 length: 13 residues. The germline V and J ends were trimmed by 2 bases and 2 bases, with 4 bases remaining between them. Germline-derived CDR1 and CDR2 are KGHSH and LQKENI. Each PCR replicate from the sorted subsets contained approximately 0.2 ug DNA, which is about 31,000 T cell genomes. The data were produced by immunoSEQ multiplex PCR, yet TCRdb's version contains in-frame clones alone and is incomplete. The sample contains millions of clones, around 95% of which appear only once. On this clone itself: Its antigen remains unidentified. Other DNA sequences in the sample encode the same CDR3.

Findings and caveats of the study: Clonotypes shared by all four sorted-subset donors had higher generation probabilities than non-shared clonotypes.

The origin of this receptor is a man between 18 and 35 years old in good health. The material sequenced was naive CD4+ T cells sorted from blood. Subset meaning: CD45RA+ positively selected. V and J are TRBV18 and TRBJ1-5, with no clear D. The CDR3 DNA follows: TGTGCCAGCTCACCAGGACGCAATCAGCCCCAGCATTTT. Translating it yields CASSPGRNQPQHF.